Listed below are T cell receptor beta chains from one sample, sequenced in a study of Graves' ophthalmopathy and Graves' hyperthyroidism. In TCRdb, the multiplex PCR reads were re-called with MiXCR into one record per CDR3 protein. The data contain 350,000 or so distinct CDR3 sequences, under 20% of them seen just once; the ten biggest clones take up approximately 13%. Material: peripheral blood. The receptors were sampled from an adult man with Graves' ophthalmopathy. Both conserved end residues are part of each CDR3. Each record gives: J gene, V gene, clone size, D gene, CDR3 DNA, CDR3 protein. D genes are given only for firm matches. Only part of the rows carry a size: once, few, many, or a class if the clone is expanded.

TRBJ1-5 TRBV6-1 many TRBD1 TGTGCCAGCAGCGAGAGGGGGCGAAGCAATCAGCCCCAGCATTTT CASSERGRSNQPQHF
TRBJ1-5 TRBV28 once - TGTGCCAGCAGTGAGCCCAGGGGTCAGCCCCAGCATTTT CASSEPRGQPQHF
TRBJ2-5 TRBV12-3/TRBV12-4 many TRBD2 TGTGCCAGCAGGATAGCGGGAGGGTTGGAGACCCAGTACTTC CASRIAGGLETQYF
TRBJ2-5 TRBV2 many TRBD2 TGTGCCAGCAGTGAATTACCGGGAGGACCCCTCGGGACCCAGTACTTC CASSELPGGPLGTQYF
TRBJ1-1 TRBV27 - - TGTGCCAGCAGAAGTCCAACTCGCTTGAACACTGAAGCTTTCTTT CASRSPTRLNTEAFF
TRBJ1-2 TRBV2 many - TGTGCCAGCAGAGCCGGGAACAGCCCCTATGGCTACACCTTC CASRAGNSPYGYTF
TRBJ2-5 TRBV4-1 - TRBD1 TGCGCCAGCAGCCAAGACCGGACAGGGAGGGAGACCCAGTACTTC CASSQDRTGRETQYF
TRBJ2-5 TRBV7-3 few - TGTGCCAGCAGCTTAGGTGGATATGGGCCCCAAGAGACCCAGTACTTC CASSLGGYGPQETQYF
TRBJ1-2 TRBV12-3/TRBV12-4 - - TGTGCCAGCAGTTACTTCCCAGCTAACTATGGCTACACCTTC CASSYFPANYGYTF
TRBJ1-5 TRBV7-8 many - TGTGCCAGCAGCCCCGGTGCACATAGCAATCAGCCCCAGCATTTT CASSPGAHSNQPQHF
TRBJ2-2 TRBV3-1 many - TGTGCCAGCAGCCAGAGGGGGTCCGGGGAGCTGTTTTTT CASSQRGSGELFF
TRBJ1-1 TRBV20-1 many - TGCAGTGCTAGAGATCCCAGGGGTGGCACTGAAGCTTTCTTT CSARDPRGGTEAFF
TRBJ2-2 TRBV4-2 many - TGTGCCAGCAGCCAAGATATGGCGAACACCGGGGAGCTGTTTTTT CASSQDMANTGELFF
TRBJ2-5 TRBV28 many TRBD2 TGTGCCAGCAGTAAACAGGTGGCGGGGGGGCGTGAGACCCAGTACTTC CASSKQVAGGRETQYF
TRBJ2-4 TRBV27 many TRBD1 TGTGCCAGCAGTACCCGAGGCAGGGGGCTAGAGGGCAAAAACATTCAGTACTTC CASSTRGRGLEGKNIQYF
TRBJ1-2 TRBV12-5 many - TGTGCTAGTGGTGGGACTAGTGCCTTCTATGGCTACACCTTC CASGGTSAFYGYTF
TRBJ1-1 TRBV20-1 - TRBD1 TGCAGGGAGACCGACAGGGAGGAAAACACTGAAGCTTTCTTT CRETDREENTEAFF
TRBJ1-5 TRBV6-5 many - TGTGCCAGCAGAAGGGGGGCATACAATCAGCCCCAGCATTTT CASRRGAYNQPQHF